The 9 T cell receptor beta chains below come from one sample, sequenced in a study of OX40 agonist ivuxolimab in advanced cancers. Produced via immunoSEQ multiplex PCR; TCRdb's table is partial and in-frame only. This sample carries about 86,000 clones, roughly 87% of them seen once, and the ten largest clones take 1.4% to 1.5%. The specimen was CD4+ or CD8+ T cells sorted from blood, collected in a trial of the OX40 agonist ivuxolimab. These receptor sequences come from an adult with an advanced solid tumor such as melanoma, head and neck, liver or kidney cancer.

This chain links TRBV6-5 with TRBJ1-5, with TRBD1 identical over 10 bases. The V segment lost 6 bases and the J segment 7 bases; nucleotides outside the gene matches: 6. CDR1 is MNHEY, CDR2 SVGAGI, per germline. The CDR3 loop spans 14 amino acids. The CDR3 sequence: CASRRQGAGQPQHF. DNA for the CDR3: TGTGCCAGCAGACGACAGGGGGCTGGGCAGCCCCAGCATTTT.

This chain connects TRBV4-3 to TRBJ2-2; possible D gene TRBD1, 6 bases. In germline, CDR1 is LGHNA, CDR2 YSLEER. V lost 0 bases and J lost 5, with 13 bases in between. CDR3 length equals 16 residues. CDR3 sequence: CASSQETGSSTGELFF. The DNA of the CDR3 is TGCGCCAGCAGCCAAGAGACAGGTAGTTCAACCGGGGAGCTGTTTTTT.

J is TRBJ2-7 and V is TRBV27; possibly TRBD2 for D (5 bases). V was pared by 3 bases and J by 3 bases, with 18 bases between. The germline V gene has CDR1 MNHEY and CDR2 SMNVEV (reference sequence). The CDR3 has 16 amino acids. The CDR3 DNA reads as TGTGCCAGCAGTTTGGGGTCGGGGTCGGGTGACTACGAGCAGTACTTC. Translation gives CASSLGSGSGDYEQYF.

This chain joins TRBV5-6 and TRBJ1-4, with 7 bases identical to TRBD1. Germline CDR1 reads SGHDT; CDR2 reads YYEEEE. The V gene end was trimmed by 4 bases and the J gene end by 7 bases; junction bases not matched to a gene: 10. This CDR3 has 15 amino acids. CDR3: CASSARGGGVEKLFF. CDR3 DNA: TGTGCCAGCAGCGCCCGCGGAGGGGGCGTTGAAAAACTGTTTTTT.

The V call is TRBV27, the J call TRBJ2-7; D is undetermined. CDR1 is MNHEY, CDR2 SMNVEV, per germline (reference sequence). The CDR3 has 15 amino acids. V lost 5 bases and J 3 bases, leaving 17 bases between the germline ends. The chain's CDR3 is CASSPLRQTHYEQYF. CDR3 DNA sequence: TGTGCCAGCAGTCCCCTCCGGCAGACCCACTACGAGCAGTACTTC.

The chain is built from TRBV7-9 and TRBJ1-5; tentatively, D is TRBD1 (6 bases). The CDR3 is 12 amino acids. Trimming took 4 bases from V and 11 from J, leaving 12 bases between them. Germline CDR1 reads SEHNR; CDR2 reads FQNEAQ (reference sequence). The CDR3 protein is CASSSGTPAQHF. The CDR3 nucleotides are TGTGCCAGCAGCTCCGGGACACCGGCCCAGCATTTT.

The CDR3 region is CASSAPGTMNNEQFF. The CDR3 DNA sequence: TGTGCCAGCAGTGCCCCCGGGACTATGAACAATGAGCAGTTCTTC. The rearrangement joins TRBV6-1 to TRBJ2-1; TRBD2 matches at 7 bases. The CDR3 runs 15 residues. The trim removed 4 bases at V and 5 bases at J, leaving 8 bases unmatched. CDR1 MNHNS and CDR2 SASEGT come from the germline V gene.

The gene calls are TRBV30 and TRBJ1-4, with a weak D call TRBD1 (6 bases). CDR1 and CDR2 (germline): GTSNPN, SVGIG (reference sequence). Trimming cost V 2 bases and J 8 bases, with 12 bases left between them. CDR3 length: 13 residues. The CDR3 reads CAWSLEGGEKLFF. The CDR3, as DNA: TGTGCCTGGAGTCTAGAGGGGGGAGAAAAACTGTTTTTT.

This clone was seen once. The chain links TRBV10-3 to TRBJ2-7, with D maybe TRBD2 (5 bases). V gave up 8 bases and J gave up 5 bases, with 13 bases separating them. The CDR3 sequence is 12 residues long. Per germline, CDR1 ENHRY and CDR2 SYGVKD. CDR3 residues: CAIAGTEDEQYF. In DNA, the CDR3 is TGTGCCATCGCGGGCACCGAGGACGAGCAGTACTTC.